What follows are 21 T cell receptor beta chains derived from one specimen sequenced in a study of tumor T cells in aggressive B-cell lymphoma (dated by TCRdb to 2016 to 2017). To prepare the library, the immunoSEQ multiplex PCR assay was applied. Not all clones reach the TCRdb copy of this immuneACCESS table, which keeps in-frame sequences only. Checked studies attribute under half of the gap to unresolved V genes and leave the rest unexplained. The sample data list 9,500 to 13,000 clones, and approximately 91% of these were observed just once. The top ten constitute about 2.2% of the sample. The sample consisted of tumor tissue. These receptors all stem from an adult with diffuse large B cell lymphoma.

The V and J genes are TRBV14 and TRBJ2-7, with 7 bases identical to TRBD1. The CDR3 length is 12 residues. The junction had 2 bases not matched to a gene; V was cut back by 5 bases and J by 4 bases. Looked up from germline, CDR1 is SGHDN and CDR2 is FVKESK. The CDR3 region is CASSSDRYEQYF. Here the CDR3 DNA reads TGTGCCAGCAGCTCGGACAGGTACGAGCAGTACTTC.

The rearrangement joins TRBV19 to TRBJ2-2; D call uncertain. Trimming took off 5 bases at V and 3 bases at J, with 10 bases between the two ends. Germline V gives CDR1 LNHDA, CDR2 SQIVND (reference sequence). This CDR3 contains 14 residues. The CDR3 loop reads CASSASQYTGELFF. CDR3 nucleotides: TGTGCCAGTAGTGCCTCACAGTACACCGGGGAGCTGTTTTTT.

V and J are TRBV25-1 and TRBJ1-4; a weak D match, TRBD1 (5 bases). V was cut by 7 bases and J by 8 bases, with 11 bases left in between. The CDR3 is 12 amino acids. Looked up from germline, CDR1 is MGHDK and CDR2 is SYGVNS. For the CDR3, the DNA is TGTGCCAGCAACAGGAACAGAGAAAAACTGTTTTTT. It is translated as CASNRNREKLFF.

The rearrangement joins TRBV28 to TRBJ2-7, with 11 bases aligning to TRBD2. This CDR3 is 16 amino acids long. Germline assignment: CDR1 MDHEN and CDR2 SYDVKM. V lost 6 bases to trimming and J lost 2 bases; unmatched junction nucleotides: 9. CDR3 region: CASSPTSGSRTYEQYF. As DNA, the CDR3 is TGTGCCAGCAGCCCAACTAGCGGGAGCAGGACCTACGAGCAGTACTTC.

This clone was seen just once. The genes are TRBV18 and TRBJ2-7; D is uncertain. Trimming stripped 4 bases from V and 1 base from J, with 11 bases between. The germline V gene has CDR1 KGHSH and CDR2 LQKENI. The CDR3 extends over 14 amino acids. The CDR3 is CASSLLDTSYEQYF. Written as DNA, the CDR3 is TGTGCCAGCTCACTCCTCGACACATCCTACGAGCAGTACTTC.

V is TRBV12-5 and J is TRBJ2-7; a possible D gene is TRBD2 (7 bases). The CDR3 has 15 residues. Looked up from germline, CDR1 is LGHNT and CDR2 is FRNRAP. V was trimmed by 3 bases and J by 2 bases, leaving 14 bases between them. In nucleotides, the CDR3 is TGTGCTAGTGGTTTTTGGGGGGGCGCCCCCTACGAGCAGTACTTC. Its translation: CASGFWGGAPYEQYF.

The chain links TRBV7-9 to TRBJ2-7; D may be TRBD2 (5 bases). This CDR3 comprises 12 residues. With 8 bases removed from V and 0 bases from J, the gap between germline ends came to 8 bases. The V gene's germline CDR1 is SEHNR and CDR2 FQNEAQ (reference sequence). The CDR3: CASGSTSYEQYF. The CDR3 DNA reads TGTGCCAGCGGGAGTACCTCCTACGAGCAGTACTTC.

The chain joins TRBV9 to TRBJ2-1; D is perhaps TRBD2 (5 bases). V lost 6 bases and J 6 bases, leaving 19 bases between the germline ends. CDR3 length: 15 amino acids. The V gene's germline CDR1 is SGDLS and CDR2 YYNGEE. CDR3 residues: CASNPSPGRANEQFF. Here the CDR3 DNA reads TGTGCCAGCAACCCCAGCCCCGGGCGGGCCAATGAGCAGTTCTTC.

This clone occurred once. The chain combines TRBV7-2 with TRBJ1-6; a possible D gene is TRBD1 (6 bases). The germline V gene encodes CDR1 SGHTA and CDR2 FQGNSA. The germline V and J ends were trimmed by 1 base and 10 bases, with 14 bases remaining between them. This CDR3 is 15 amino acids long. CDR3 sequence (DNA): TGTGCCAGCAGCTTAGGTCGTACAGGGAACTCACCCCTCCACTTT. Translated: CASSLGRTGNSPLHF.

This clone was detected a few times. The rearrangement links TRBV6-5 to TRBJ2-7, with D uncertain. V gave up 3 bases and J gave up 3 bases, with 3 bases separating them. Germline values: CDR1 MNHEY, CDR2 SVGAGI. The CDR3 contains 11 residues. The CDR3 DNA reads TGTGCCAGCAGTTATCTCTACGAGCAGTACTTC. This translates into CASSYLYEQYF.

CDR3 sequence (DNA): TGTGCCTGGTCCTTTGGGAGGGGCCCGGGAGAAAAACTGTTTTTT. It specifies CAWSFGRGPGEKLFF. The chain joins TRBV30 to TRBJ1-4, with D perhaps matching TRBD1 (5 bases). Germline CDR1 GTSNPN, CDR2 SVGIG (reference sequence). V lost 5 bases to trimming and J lost 8 bases, with 21 bases between them. The CDR3 length is 15 residues.

The chain combines TRBV18 with TRBJ2-5, with D possibly being TRBD1 (6 bases). This CDR3 has 13 residues. The V end lost 4 bases, the J end lost 5 bases, and 11 bases lay between the germline ends. Germline assignment: CDR1 KGHSH and CDR2 LQKENI. DNA of the CDR3: TGTGCCAGCTCACTGAACAGGGCGGAGACCCAGTACTTC. It yields the protein CASSLNRAETQYF.

Only one count was recorded for this clone. DNA for the CDR3: TGTGCCAGCAGCCCTATAAAGGGGAGGGGGACTGAAGCTTTCTTT. Translation gives CASSPIKGRGTEAFF. This chain connects TRBV11-2 to TRBJ1-1; D might be TRBD1 (6 bases). This CDR3 has 15 amino acids. Trimming took 5 bases from V and 5 from J, leaving 18 bases between them. The germline gives CDR1 SGHAT, CDR2 FQNNGV.

This chain connects TRBV5-4 to TRBJ2-1, with D tentatively TRBD2 (6 bases). Looked up from germline, CDR1 is SGHNT and CDR2 is YYREEE (reference sequence). This CDR3 contains 16 residues. The V end lost 3 bases, the J end lost 8 bases, and 21 bases lay between the germline ends. CDR3 protein: CASSSPFGGKRYEQFF. DNA of the CDR3: TGTGCCAGCAGCTCGCCCTTTGGCGGGAAGAGGTATGAGCAGTTCTTC.

This rearrangement joins TRBV30 to TRBJ1-4; D is perhaps TRBD1 (5 bases). This CDR3 region has 11 residues. V was shortened by 7 bases and J by 8 bases, with 11 bases between the two germline ends. Germline V gene sequence: CDR1 GTSNPN, CDR2 SVGIG (reference sequence). This CDR3 is CASGTGEKLFF. DNA for the CDR3: TGTGCCTCCGGGACTGGAGAAAAACTGTTTTTT.

This clone was counted a single time. The V and J genes are TRBV28 and TRBJ2-1; 8 bases agree with TRBD1. Per germline, CDR1 MDHEN and CDR2 SYDVKM. The CDR3 covers 13 residues. Trimming took 4 bases from V and 9 from J; bases not matched to a gene: 5. CDR3 in DNA: TGTGCCAGCAGTTGGGCAGGGGGCGGTGAGCAGTTCTTC. Translation: CASSWAGGGEQFF.

The rearrangement uses TRBV7-9 and TRBJ1-2, with D unclear. V shed 3 bases and J shed 7 bases, with 12 bases lying between them. Germline V gene lookup returns CDR1 SEHNR and CDR2 FQNEAQ (reference sequence). The CDR3 spans 13 residues. CDR3 DNA: TGTGCCAGCAGCTTCAACGCCCTAGGTGGCTACACCTTC. Translating it yields CASSFNALGGYTF. The full variable domain, rest sourced from reference TRBV7-9 and TRBJ1-2, is DTGVSQNPRHKITKRGQNVTFRCDPISEHNRLYWYRQTLGQGPEFLTYFQNEAQLEKSRLLSDRFSAERPKGSFSTLEIQRTEQGDSAMYLCASSFNALGGYTFGSGTRLTVV.

This clone was detected only once. The chain links TRBV27 to TRBJ2-5, with a possible D match to TRBD2 (7 bases). The ends were cut back, 6 bases at V and 2 bases at J, with 19 bases in the middle. This CDR3 is built from 16 residues. Germline CDR1 MNHEY, CDR2 SMNVEV (reference sequence). As DNA, the CDR3 is TGTGCCAGCAGAACCGGAGGGGGGGCATTTCAAGAGACCCAGTACTTC. Translation: CASRTGGGAFQETQYF.

The chain uses TRBV11-2 and TRBJ2-1; D may be TRBD2 (6 bases). Germline V gene data show CDR1 as SGHAT and CDR2 as FQNNGV. The CDR3 runs 15 residues. V gave up 5 bases and J gave up 9 bases, with 20 bases separating them. The CDR3 DNA sequence: TGTGCCAGCAGCCCGGACCAGACAAGGGGAGGTGAGCAGTTCTTC. It translates to CASSPDQTRGGEQFF.

The chain has TRBV11-2 and TRBJ2-5, with 7 nucleotides matching TRBD1. In germline, CDR1 is SGHAT, CDR2 FQNNGV. The V segment lost 1 base and the J segment 3 bases; nucleotides outside the gene matches: 11. This CDR3 comprises 17 residues. In DNA, the CDR3 is TGTGCCAGCAGCTTAGCCCTTTTTTCCGGGACAGAAGAGACCCAGTACTTC. Protein sequence: CASSLALFSGTEETQYF. Variable domain in full (rest from reference TRBV11-2 and TRBJ2-5): EAGVAQSPRYKIIEKRQSVAFWCNPISGHATLYWYQQILGQGPKLLIQFQNNGVVDDSQLPKDRFSAERLKGVDSTLKIQPAKLEDSAVYLCASSLALFSGTEETQYFGPGTRLLVL.

The V and J genes are TRBV21-1 and TRBJ1-5; no check of the table's D call, TRBD1, against the DNA was made. TRBV21-1 is a recognized pseudogene. The CDR3 extends over 18 amino acids. The CDR3 protein is CASRDSRCDRVFNQPQHF. CDR3 sequence (DNA): TGTGCCAGCAGGGATAGTCGATGTGACAGGGTCTTCAATCAGCCCCAGCATTTT.